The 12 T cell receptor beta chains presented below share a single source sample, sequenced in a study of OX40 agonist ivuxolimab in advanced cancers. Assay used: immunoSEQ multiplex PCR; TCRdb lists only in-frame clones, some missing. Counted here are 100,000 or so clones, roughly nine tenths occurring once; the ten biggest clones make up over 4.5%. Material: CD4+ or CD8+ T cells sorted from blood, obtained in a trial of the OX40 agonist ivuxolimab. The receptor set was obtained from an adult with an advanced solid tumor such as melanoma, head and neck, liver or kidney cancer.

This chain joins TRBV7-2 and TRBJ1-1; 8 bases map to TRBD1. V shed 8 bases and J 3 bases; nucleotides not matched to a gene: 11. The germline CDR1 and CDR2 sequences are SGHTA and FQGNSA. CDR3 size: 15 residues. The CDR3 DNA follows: TGTGCCAGCGGAAGTGGACAGGGATGGGACACTGAAGCTTTCTTT. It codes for CASGSGQGWDTEAFF. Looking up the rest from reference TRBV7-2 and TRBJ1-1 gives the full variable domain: GAGVSQSPSNKVTEKGKDVELRCDPISGHTALYWYRQSLGQGLEFLIYFQGNSAPDKSGLPSDRFSAERTGGSVSTLTIQRTQQEDSAVYLCASGSGQGWDTEAFFGQGTRLTVV.

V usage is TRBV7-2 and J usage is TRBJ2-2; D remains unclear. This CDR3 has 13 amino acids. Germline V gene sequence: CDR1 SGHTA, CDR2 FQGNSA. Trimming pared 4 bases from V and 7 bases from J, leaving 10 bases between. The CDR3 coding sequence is TGTGCCAGCAGCTCCCGGTCGGTCGGGGAGCTGTTTTTT. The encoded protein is CASSSRSVGELFF.

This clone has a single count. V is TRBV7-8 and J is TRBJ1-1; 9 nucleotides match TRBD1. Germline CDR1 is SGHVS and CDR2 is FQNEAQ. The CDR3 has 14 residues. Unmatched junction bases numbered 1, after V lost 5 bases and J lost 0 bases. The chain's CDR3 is CASSRDRVNTEAFF. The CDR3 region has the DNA TGTGCCAGCAGCCGGGACAGGGTGAACACTGAAGCTTTCTTT. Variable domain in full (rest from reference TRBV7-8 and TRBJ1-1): GAGVSQSPRYKVAKRGQDVALRCDPISGHVSLFWYQQALGQGPEFLTYFQNEAQLDKSGLPSDRFFAERPEGSVSTLKIQRTQQEDSAVYLCASSRDRVNTEAFFGQGTRLTVV.

In DNA, the CDR3 is TGTGCCAGCAGCCCCAGGACACGCCAAGGCGACGAGCAGTACTTC. It encodes CASSPRTRQGDEQYF. The rearrangement links TRBV6-1 to TRBJ2-7; D perhaps matches TRBD1 (5 bases). This CDR3 region has 15 residues. V gave up 6 bases and J gave up 5 bases, with 20 bases separating them. Germline lookup yields CDR1 MNHNS and CDR2 SASEGT.

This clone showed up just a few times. The CDR3 DNA sequence: TGTGCCAGCATGATAACGAACACTGAAGCTTTCTTT. Residues: CASMITNTEAFF. The chain joins TRBV6-6 to TRBJ1-1; D is unresolved. The CDR3 has 12 residues. Trimming cost V 7 bases and J 1 base, with 7 bases left between them. Germline V gene lookup returns CDR1 MNHNY and CDR2 SVGAGI (reference sequence).

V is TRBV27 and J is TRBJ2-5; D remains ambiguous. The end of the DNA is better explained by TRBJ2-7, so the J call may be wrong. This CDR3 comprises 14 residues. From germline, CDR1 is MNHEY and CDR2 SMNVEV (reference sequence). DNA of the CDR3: TGTGCCAGCAGTTTCGGTGATACCTCCTACGAGCAGTACTTC. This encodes CASSFGDTSYEQYF.

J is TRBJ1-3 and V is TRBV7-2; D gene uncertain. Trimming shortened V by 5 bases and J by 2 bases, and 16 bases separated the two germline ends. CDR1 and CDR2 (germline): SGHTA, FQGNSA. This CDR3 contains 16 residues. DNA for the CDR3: TGTGCCAGCAGCCCCCTGATCACAACGGCTGGAAACACCATATATTTT. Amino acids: CASSPLITTAGNTIYF.

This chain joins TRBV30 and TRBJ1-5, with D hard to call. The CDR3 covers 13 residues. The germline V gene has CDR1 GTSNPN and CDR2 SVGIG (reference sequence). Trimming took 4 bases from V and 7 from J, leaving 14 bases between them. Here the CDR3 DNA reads TGTGCCTGGACTCAAGGCCCTGCCCAGCCCCAGCATTTT. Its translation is CAWTQGPAQPQHF.

The CDR3 protein is CASSSENTEAFF. CDR3 sequence (DNA): TGCGCCAGCAGCTCAGAGAACACTGAAGCTTTCTTT. V gene TRBV5-1 combines with J gene TRBJ1-1; D unresolved. The V gene lost 3 bases and the J gene lost 1 base, with 4 bases spanning the gap. In germline, CDR1 is SGHRS, CDR2 YFSETQ. This CDR3 has 12 residues.

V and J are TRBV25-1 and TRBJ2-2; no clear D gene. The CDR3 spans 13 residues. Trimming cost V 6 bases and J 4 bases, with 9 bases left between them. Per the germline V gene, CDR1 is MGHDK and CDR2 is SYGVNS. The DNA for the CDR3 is TGTGCCAGCAGCGATAAGTTCACCGGGGAGCTGTTTTTT. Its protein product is CASSDKFTGELFF.

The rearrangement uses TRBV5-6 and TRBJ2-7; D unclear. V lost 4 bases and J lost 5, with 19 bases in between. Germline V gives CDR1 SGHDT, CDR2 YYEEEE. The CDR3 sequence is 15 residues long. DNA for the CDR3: TGTGCCAGCAGCGCTGCCCGTCGGGTGGACCACGAGCAGTACTTC. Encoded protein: CASSAARRVDHEQYF.

CDR3 DNA sequence: TGCGCCAGCAGCTTGCGGTCTAGCGGGGCGGTATACAATGAGCAGTTCTTC. Amino acid sequence: CASSLRSSGAVYNEQFF. This rearrangement joins TRBV5-1 to TRBJ2-1; TRBD2 agrees at 9 bases. The V and J ends lost 1 base and 4 bases, in that order; junction bases with no gene match: 9. Germline V gene lookup returns CDR1 SGHRS and CDR2 YFSETQ. The length of the CDR3 is 17 residues.